The subject of this entry is one T cell receptor beta chain. This sample includes further DNA sequences coding for the same CDR3. The germline V gene encodes CDR1 SGHTA and CDR2 FQGNSA. The V gene lost 3 bases and the J gene lost 8 bases, with 10 bases spanning the gap. This CDR3 is 12 amino acids long. The data were taken from a study of technical replicates of blood from a few donors. TCRdb keeps only in-frame clones here, not all; method: immunoSEQ multiplex PCR. Among some 54,000 clones listed, around 93% were seen once. Sequenced: PBMCs. This sequence was found in a human donor in good health. Some clones in this sample may be carry-over from other donors' samples. The V gene is TRBV7-2, the J gene TRBJ1-2; the D gene is possibly TRBD1 (5 bases). The CDR3 nucleotides are TGTGCCAGCAGCTTGGGGGGACCGGGCTACACCTTC. Amino acid sequence: CASSLGGPGYTF.